Listed below are T cell receptor beta chains from one sample, sequenced in a study of control samples from healthy donors and cancer patients. Only in-frame clones appear in the TCRdb table, and some are missing; sequencing was by immunoSEQ multiplex PCR. The sample lists 180,000 or so clones; about 93% were seen once. Sequenced material: blood. The receptors were gathered from an older woman in good health. The conserved cysteine and the conserved F or W are not part of the CDR3 here.

>TRBV25-1|TRBJ1-1
ASSRTPGGDAEAF
>TRBV2|TRBJ1-5
ASSAGSHQPQH
>TRBV7-9|TRBJ1-1
ASSSYRGTKAF
>TRBV6-1|TRBJ1-2
ASSERGGIYGYT
>TRBV7-2|TRBJ1-2
ASSLGQGRGYT
>TRBV20-1|TRBJ2-3
SASSGGGTDTQY
>TRBV6-6|TRBJ1-3
ASTSHRFSGNTIY
>TRBV19|TRBJ2-7
ASSNLRTSGDEQY
>TRBV6-2/TRBV6-3|TRBJ2-5
ASSLVWAAGNQETQY
>TRBV12-5|TRBJ1-5
ASGQTGSNQPQH
>TRBV5-1|TRBJ2-5
ASSLGQVAQETQY
>TRBV2|TRBJ1-3
ASTADHTIY
>TRBV5-4|TRBJ1-3
ASSLGWGSGNTIY
>TRBV25-1|TRBJ1-2
ASSESPGTVDHYGYT
>TRBV4-1|TRBJ2-7
ASSQDRGYLSYEQY
>TRBV3-1/TRBV3-2|TRBJ1-6
ASSPGTGNNSPLH
>TRBV5-1|TRBJ1-4
ASSLDGEKLF
>TRBV29-1|TRBJ1-1
SVEPQGTNTEAF
>TRBV7-2|TRBJ2-1
ASSPFGTGGLGEQF
>TRBV27|TRBJ1-2
ASSLRPQHGYT
>TRBV7-6|TRBJ2-3
ASSRGGHTTDTQY
>TRBV5-1|TRBJ1-3
ASSLSQGGNTIY
>TRBV5-5|TRBJ2-5
ASSFIAERDETQY
>TRBV9|TRBJ2-1
ASSAPGLSFYNEQF
>TRBV30|TRBJ1-5
AWGEGAHGQPQH
>TRBV3-1/TRBV3-2|TRBJ2-5
ASRVLAGQETQY
>TRBV18|TRBJ1-4
ASSPPDAGGEKLF
>TRBV20-1|TRBJ2-3
SAPGLSLQY
>TRBV5-4|TRBJ2-1
ASSFRFLAGGPSYNEQF
>TRBV3-1/TRBV3-2|TRBJ1-2
ASSQNRERDREDGYT
>TRBV4-3|TRBJ2-7
ASSHGQGAGEQY
>TRBV6-5|TRBJ1-5
ASKWEYQPQH
>TRBV12-3/TRBV12-4|TRBJ1-2
ASSPGGYGYT
>TRBV10-3|TRBJ2-5
AISDRKRGEIETQY
>TRBV18|TRBJ2-5
ASSPRATNQETQY
>TRBV3-1/TRBV3-2|TRBJ1-6
ASSPRTFNSPLH
>TRBV11-2|TRBJ1-2
ASSDRRVYGYT
>TRBV18|TRBJ1-3
ASSPGSRHSGNTIY
>TRBV6-5|TRBJ1-6
ASSYAGNGNSPLH
>TRBV30|TRBJ1-1
AWGVRTEAF
>TRBV3-1/TRBV3-2|TRBJ1-6
ASSYGDYNSPLH
>TRBV27|TRBJ2-1
ASSLLGQRYNEQF
>TRBV5-1|TRBJ1-4
ASSATSPGQGNEKLF
>TRBV2|TRBJ1-4
ASSEAGSRVRRKLF
>TRBV5-1|TRBJ2-5
ASSPNLGTGGPQETQY
>TRBV5-4|TRBJ1-6
ASSLVGKHSPLH
>TRBV19|TRBJ1-1
ASTPFGLYTEAF
>TRBV6-6|TRBJ2-3
ASRLAGGTDTQY
>TRBV5-4|TRBJ1-1
ASSSVSWLTNTEAF
>TRBV15|TRBJ1-1
ATSRGIQGDTEAF
>TRBV6-5|TRBJ2-1
ASSYSTPSGYNEQF
>TRBV7-2|TRBJ1-1
ASSRVPGQGMKTEAF
>TRBV5-4|TRBJ1-2
ASSLLSGGYGYT
>TRBV18|TRBJ1-1
ASSPMTGFFTEAF
>TRBV7-2|TRBJ2-3
AKSLADTQY